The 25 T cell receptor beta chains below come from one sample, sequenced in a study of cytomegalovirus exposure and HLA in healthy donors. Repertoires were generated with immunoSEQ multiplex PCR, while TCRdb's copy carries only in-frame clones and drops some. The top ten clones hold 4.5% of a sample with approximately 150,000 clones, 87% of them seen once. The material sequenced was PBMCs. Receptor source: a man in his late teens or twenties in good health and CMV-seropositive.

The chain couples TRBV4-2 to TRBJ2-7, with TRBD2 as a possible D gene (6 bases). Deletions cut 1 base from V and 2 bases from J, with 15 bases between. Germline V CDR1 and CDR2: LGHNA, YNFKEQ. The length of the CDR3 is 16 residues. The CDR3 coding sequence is TGTGCCAGCAGCCAAGGAAACGGCGGGGTGACCTACGAGCAGTACTTC. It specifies CASSQGNGGVTYEQYF.

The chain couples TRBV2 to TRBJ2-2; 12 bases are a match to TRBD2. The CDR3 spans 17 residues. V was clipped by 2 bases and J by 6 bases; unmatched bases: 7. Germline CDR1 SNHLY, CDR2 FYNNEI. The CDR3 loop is CASSEQRLAGGAGELFF. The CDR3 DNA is TGTGCCAGCAGTGAACAAAGGCTAGCGGGAGGGGCCGGGGAGCTGTTTTTT.

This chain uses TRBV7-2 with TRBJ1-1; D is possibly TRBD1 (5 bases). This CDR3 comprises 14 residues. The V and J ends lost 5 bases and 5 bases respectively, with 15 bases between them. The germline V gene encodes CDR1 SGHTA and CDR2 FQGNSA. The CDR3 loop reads CASSTRWGRTEAFF. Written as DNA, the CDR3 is TGTGCCAGCAGCACGAGATGGGGGAGGACTGAAGCTTTCTTT.

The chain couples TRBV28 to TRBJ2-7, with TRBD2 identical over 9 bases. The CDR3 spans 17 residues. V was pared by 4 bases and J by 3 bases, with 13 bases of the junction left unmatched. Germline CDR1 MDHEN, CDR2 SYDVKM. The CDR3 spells CASSSSWSSGGVYEQYF. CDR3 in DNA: TGTGCCAGCAGTTCCTCCTGGAGTAGCGGGGGAGTCTACGAGCAGTACTTC.

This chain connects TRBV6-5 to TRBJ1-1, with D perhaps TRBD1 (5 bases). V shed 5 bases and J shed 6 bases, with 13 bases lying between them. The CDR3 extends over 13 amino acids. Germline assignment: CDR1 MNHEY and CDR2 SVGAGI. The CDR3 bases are TGTGCCAGCAGTCCCAGGGTGGTCGCTGAAGCTTTCTTT. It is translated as CASSPRVVAEAFF.

CDR3 bases: TGTGCCAGCAGCTTAGTACCCGGTGCTTATGGCTACACCTTC. Its protein is CASSLVPGAYGYTF. The V and J genes are TRBV11-2 and TRBJ1-2; D gene unclear. Per germline, CDR1 SGHAT and CDR2 FQNNGV. The CDR3 contains 14 residues. Trimming took off 1 base at V and 5 bases at J, with 11 bases between the two ends.

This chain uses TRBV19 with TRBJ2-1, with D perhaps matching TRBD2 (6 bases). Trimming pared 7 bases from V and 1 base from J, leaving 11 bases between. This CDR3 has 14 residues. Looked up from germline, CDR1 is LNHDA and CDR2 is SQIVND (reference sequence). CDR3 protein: CASNGGHSYNEQFF. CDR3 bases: TGTGCCAGTAACGGGGGTCATTCCTACAATGAGCAGTTCTTC.

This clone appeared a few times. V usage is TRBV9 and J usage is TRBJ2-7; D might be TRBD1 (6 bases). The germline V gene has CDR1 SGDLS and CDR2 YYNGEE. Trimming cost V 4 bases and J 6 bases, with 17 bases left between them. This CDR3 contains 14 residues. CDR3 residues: CASSPRQVLGEQYF. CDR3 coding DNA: TGTGCCAGCAGCCCCCGACAGGTTCTCGGCGAGCAGTACTTC.

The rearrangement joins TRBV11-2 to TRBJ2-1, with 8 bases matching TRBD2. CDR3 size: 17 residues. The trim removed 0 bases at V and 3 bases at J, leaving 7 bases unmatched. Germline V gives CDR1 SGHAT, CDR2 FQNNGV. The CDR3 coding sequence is TGTGCCAGCAGCTTAGATGGTCGGCTAGCGGGCTACAATGAGCAGTTCTTC. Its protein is CASSLDGRLAGYNEQFF.

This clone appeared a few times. The CDR3 DNA reads TGTGCCAGTATTAGGGACGTTAGGGGGAACTATGGCTACACCTTC. Encoded protein: CASIRDVRGNYGYTF. The chain has TRBV19 and TRBJ1-2; possibly TRBD1 for D (6 bases). CDR3 length: 15 amino acids. Germline V gene sequence: CDR1 LNHDA, CDR2 SQIVND (reference sequence). V was clipped by 7 bases and J by 2 bases, with 17 bases between them.

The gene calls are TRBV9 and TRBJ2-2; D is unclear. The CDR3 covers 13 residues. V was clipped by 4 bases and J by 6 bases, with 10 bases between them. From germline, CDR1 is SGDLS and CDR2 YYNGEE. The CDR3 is CASSPSRAGELFF. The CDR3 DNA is TGTGCCAGCAGCCCCTCCCGCGCCGGGGAGCTGTTTTTT.

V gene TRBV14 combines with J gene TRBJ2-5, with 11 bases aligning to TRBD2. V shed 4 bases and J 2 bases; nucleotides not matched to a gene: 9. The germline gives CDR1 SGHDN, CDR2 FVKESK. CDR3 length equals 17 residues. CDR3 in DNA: TGTGCCAGCAGCCCATTAGGCCTAGCGGGGGGACAAGAGACCCAGTACTTC. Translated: CASSPLGLAGGQETQYF.

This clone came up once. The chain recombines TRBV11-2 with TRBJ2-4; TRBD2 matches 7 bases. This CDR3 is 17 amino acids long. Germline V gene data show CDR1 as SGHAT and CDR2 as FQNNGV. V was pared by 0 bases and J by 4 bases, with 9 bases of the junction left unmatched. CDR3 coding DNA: TGTGCCAGCAGCTTAGAATCAGCGGCTAGCGGAAAAAACATTCAGTACTTC. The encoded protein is CASSLESAASGKNIQYF. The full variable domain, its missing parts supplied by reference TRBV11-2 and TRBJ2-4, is EAGVAQSPRYKIIEKRQSVAFWCNPISGHATLYWYQQILGQGPKLLIQFQNNGVVDDSQLPKDRFSAERLKGVDSTLKIQPAKLEDSAVYLCASSLESAASGKNIQYFGAGTRLSVL.

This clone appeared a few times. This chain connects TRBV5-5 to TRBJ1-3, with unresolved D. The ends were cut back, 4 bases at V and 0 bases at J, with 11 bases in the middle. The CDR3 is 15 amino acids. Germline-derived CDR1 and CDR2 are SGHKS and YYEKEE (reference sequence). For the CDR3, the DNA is TGTGCCAGCAGCACCTCTGGGCACTCTGGAAACACCATATATTTT. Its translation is CASSTSGHSGNTIYF. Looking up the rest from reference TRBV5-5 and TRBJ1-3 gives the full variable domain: DAGVTQSPTHLIKTRGQQVTLRCSPISGHKSVSWYQQVLGQGPQFIFQYYEKEERGRGNFPDRFSARQFPNYSSELNVNALLLGDSALYLCASSTSGHSGNTIYFGEGSWLTVV.

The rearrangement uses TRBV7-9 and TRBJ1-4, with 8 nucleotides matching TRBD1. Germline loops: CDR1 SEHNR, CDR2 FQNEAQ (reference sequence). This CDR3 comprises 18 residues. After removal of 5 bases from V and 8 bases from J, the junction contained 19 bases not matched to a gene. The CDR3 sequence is CASSHKLPTGGLREKLFF. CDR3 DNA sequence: TGTGCCAGCAGCCATAAACTCCCCACAGGGGGTCTAAGAGAAAAACTGTTTTTT.

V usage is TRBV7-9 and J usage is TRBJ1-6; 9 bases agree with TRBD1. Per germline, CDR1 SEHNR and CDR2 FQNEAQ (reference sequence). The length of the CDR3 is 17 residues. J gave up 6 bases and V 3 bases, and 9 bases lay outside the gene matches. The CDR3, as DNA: TGTGCCAGCAGCTTCGCCGGGACAGGGAGGTCTAATTCACCCCTCCACTTT. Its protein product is CASSFAGTGRSNSPLHF. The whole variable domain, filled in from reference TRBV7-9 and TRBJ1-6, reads DTGVSQNPRHKITKRGQNVTFRCDPISEHNRLYWYRQTLGQGPEFLTYFQNEAQLEKSRLLSDRFSAERPKGSFSTLEIQRTEQGDSAMYLCASSFAGTGRSNSPLHFGNGTRLTVT.

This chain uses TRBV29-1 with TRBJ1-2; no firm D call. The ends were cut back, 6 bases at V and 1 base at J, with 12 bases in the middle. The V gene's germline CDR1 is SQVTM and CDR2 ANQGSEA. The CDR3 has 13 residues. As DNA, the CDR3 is TGCAGCGTCGCCTACCGCGATAACTATGGCTACACCTTC. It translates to CSVAYRDNYGYTF. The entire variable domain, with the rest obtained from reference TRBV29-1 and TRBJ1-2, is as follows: SAVISQKPSRDICQRGTSLTIQCQVDSQVTMMFWYRQQPGQSLTLIATANQGSEATYESGFVIDKFPISRPNLTFSTLTVSNMSPEDSSIYLCSVAYRDNYGYTFGSGTRLTVV.

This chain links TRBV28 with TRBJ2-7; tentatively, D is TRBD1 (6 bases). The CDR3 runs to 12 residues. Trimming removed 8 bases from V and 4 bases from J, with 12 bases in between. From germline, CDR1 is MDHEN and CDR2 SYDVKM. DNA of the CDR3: TGTGCCAGCTTACGAGGGGGATACGAGCAGTACTTC. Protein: CASLRGGYEQYF.

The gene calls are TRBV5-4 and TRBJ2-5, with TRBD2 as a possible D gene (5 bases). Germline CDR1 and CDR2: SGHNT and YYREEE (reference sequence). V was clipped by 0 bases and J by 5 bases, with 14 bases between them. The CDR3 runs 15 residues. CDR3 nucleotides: TGTGCCAGCAGCTTGGCCGAGGAGGCTAGGGAGACCCAGTACTTC. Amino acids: CASSLAEEARETQYF.

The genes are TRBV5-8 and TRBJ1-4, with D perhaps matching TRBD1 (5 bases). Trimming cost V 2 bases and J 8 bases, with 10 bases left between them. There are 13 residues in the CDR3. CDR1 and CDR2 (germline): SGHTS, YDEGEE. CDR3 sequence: CASSLRGWEKLFF. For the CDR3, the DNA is TGTGCCAGCAGCTTAAGGGGTTGGGAAAAACTGTTTTTT.

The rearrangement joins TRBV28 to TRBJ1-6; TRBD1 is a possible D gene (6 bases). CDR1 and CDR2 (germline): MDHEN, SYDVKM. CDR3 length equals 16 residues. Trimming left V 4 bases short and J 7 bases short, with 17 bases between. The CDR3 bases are TGTGCCAGCAGTTCCGGGGGGCGCAAGGGGAATTCACCCCTCCACTTT. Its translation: CASSSGGRKGNSPLHF.

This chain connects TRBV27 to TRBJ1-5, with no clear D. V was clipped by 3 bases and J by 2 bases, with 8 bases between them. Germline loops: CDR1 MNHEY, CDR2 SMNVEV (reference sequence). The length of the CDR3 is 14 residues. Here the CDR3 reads CASSFARGNQPQHF. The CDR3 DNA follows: TGTGCCAGCAGTTTCGCGAGGGGCAATCAGCCCCAGCATTTT.

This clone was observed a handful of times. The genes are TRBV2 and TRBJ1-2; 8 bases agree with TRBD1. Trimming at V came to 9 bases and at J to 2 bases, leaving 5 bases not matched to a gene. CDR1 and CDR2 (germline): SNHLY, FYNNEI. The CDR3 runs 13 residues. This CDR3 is CARPGQENYGYTF. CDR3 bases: TGTGCCAGACCGGGACAGGAGAACTATGGCTACACCTTC.

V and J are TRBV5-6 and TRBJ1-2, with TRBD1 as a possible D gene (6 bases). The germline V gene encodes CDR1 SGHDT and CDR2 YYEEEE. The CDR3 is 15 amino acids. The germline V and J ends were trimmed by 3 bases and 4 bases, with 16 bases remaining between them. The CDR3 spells CASSSGGVGVYGYTF. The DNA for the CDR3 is TGTGCCAGCAGCTCGGGGGGCGTAGGGGTCTATGGCTACACCTTC.

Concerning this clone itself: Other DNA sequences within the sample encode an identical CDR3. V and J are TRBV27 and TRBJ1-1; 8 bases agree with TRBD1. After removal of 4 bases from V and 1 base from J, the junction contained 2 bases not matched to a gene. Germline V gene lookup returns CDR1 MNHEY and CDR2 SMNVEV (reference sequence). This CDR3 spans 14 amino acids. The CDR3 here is CASSSGQGNTEAFF. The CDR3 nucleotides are TGTGCCAGCAGTTCCGGACAGGGGAACACTGAAGCTTTCTTT.